This T cell receptor beta chain was recorded in a study of OX40 agonist ivuxolimab in advanced cancers. Study summary: While on treatment, patients had intravenous ivuxolimab at 0.01 to 10 mg/kg every 2 weeks. Study results and limitations: Partial responders receiving 0.1-3.0 mg/kg showed among the lowest clonal expansion.

This table comes from immunoSEQ multiplex PCR, and its TCRdb copy is limited to in-frame clones, with some not included. The table records some 39,000 clones, over 75% of them present only once. Patients were ineligible given autoimmune disease history or systemic immunosuppression. The V segment lost 5 bases and the J segment 6 bases; nucleotides outside the gene matches: 2. Germline CDR1 LNHDA, CDR2 SQIVND (reference sequence). The CDR3 extends over 13 amino acids. This clone came up a few times. The target antigen is unknown. This receptor was taken from an adult with an advanced solid tumor such as melanoma, head and neck, liver or kidney cancer. The material sequenced was CD4+ or CD8+ T cells sorted from blood, taken in a trial of the OX40 agonist ivuxolimab. The chain joins TRBV19 to TRBJ1-1, with 11 bases aligning to TRBD1. CDR3 coding DNA: TGTGCCAGTAGTGCGGACAGGGGGCCTGAAGCTTTCTTT. Its translation is CASSADRGPEAFF. Full variable domain (rest looked up from reference TRBV19 and TRBJ1-1): DGGITQSPKYLFRKEGQNVTLSCEQNLNHDAMYWYRQDPGQGLRLIYYSQIVNDFQKGDIAEGYSVSREKKESFPLTVTSAQKNPTAFYLCASSADRGPEAFFGQGTRLTVV.